This entry describes one T cell receptor (beta chain). What it binds is unknown. The data were produced by immunoSEQ multiplex PCR, yet TCRdb's version contains in-frame clones alone and is incomplete. The repertoire includes tens of thousands of clones, 80% to 95% of them detected once, and roughly 4.3% sits in the top ten. The data stem from a study of T cell responses to AZD1222 COVID-19 vaccine. Points from the study as a whole: Seropositivity was recorded at baseline in only six AZD1222 recipients.

V was shortened by 0 bases and J by 7 bases, with 16 bases between the two germline ends. The V gene's germline CDR1 is LGHDT and CDR2 YNNKEL (reference sequence). The CDR3 has 17 amino acids. The specimen was peripheral blood, collected 28 days after the second AZD1222 dose. The source is an adult who received the AZD1222 COVID-19 vaccine. The rearrangement uses TRBV3-1 (or the pseudogene TRBV3-2) and TRBJ1-6; D gene unclear. The CDR3, as DNA: TGTGCCAGCAGCCAAGACACGCAGGCCCCGGGGAATTCACCCCTCCACTTT. Protein: CASSQDTQAPGNSPLHF.